This TCR beta chain was profiled in a study of T cell repertoires in cytomegalovirus infection. For the study at large: Used in the study were CMV epitopes, some recently identified and HLA-C-restricted, others well-studied and HLA-B-restricted. CMV infection together with matching HLA type was indicated by public TCR beta signatures.

CDR1 is SEHNR, CDR2 FQNEAQ, per germline (reference sequence). J gave up 7 bases and V 5 bases, and 16 bases lay outside the gene matches. The CDR3 length is 16 residues. TCRdb re-derived calls from the reads in MiXCR, one entry per CDR3 protein. The sample has about 900,000 distinct CDR3 sequences, about a third seen once; the top ten hold about 14%. This clonotype was detected ten times or more. Its matching antigen is unknown. Material: cultured CD8+ T cells from PBMCs, obtained from culture after CMV antigen stimulation. This receptor was identified in a human donor in good health (CMV status not recorded). Some clones in this sample may be carry-over from other donors' samples. The V call is TRBV7-9, the J call TRBJ1-2; 7 bases agree with TRBD1. CDR3 DNA: TGTGCCAGCAGCCTAACACGACAGGGAGTTTGGCGTGGCTACACCTTC. As protein: CASSLTRQGVWRGYTF.